One and the same sample provided the 9 T cell receptor beta chains below, sequenced in a study of cytomegalovirus exposure and HLA in healthy donors. PCR employed 60 Vbeta and 13 Jbeta primers. Clones were sequenced by immunoSEQ multiplex PCR, and TCRdb holds only the in-frame ones, with some missing. This table has 100,000 or so clones, over 60% appearing once. The sequencing input was PBMCs. These receptors came from a female donor in good health and CMV-seropositive.

J is TRBJ1-5 and V is TRBV28, with D possibly TRBD1 on 6 matching bases. Trimming cost V 5 bases and J 6 bases, with 11 bases left between them. The CDR3 spans 13 residues. Germline V lookup: CDR1 MDHEN, CDR2 SYDVKM. The CDR3 sequence: CASSGTKAQPQHF. CDR3 sequence (DNA): TGTGCCAGCAGTGGGACAAAGGCTCAGCCCCAGCATTTT.

The V and J genes are TRBV27 and TRBJ2-2; 9 bases are a match to TRBD1. Looked up from germline, CDR1 is MNHEY and CDR2 is SMNVEV (reference sequence). CDR3 length equals 14 residues. V lost 5 bases and J lost 7; bases outside the gene matches: 5. The CDR3 protein is CASSPGTGFGELFF. CDR3 in DNA: TGTGCCAGCAGTCCAGGGACAGGGTTCGGGGAGCTGTTTTTT.

This clone was found once. The rearrangement joins TRBV6-6 to TRBJ2-5, with TRBD1 identical over 7 bases. CDR1 is MNHNY, CDR2 SVGAGI, per germline (reference sequence). The CDR3 is made up of 14 amino acids. V gave up 4 bases and J gave up 4 bases; unmatched junction bases: 6. The DNA for the CDR3 is TGTGCCAGCAGTTTTGGGACAGTCGGAGAGACCCAGTACTTC. It encodes CASSFGTVGETQYF.

The CDR3 sequence: CASNFQRGGVNTEAFF. CDR3 nucleotides: TGTGCCAGTAACTTCCAGAGGGGAGGGGTGAACACTGAAGCTTTCTTT. This chain connects TRBV19 to TRBJ1-1; tentative D call: TRBD1 (5 bases). CDR1 and CDR2 (germline): LNHDA, SQIVND (reference sequence). V dropped 7 bases and J dropped 0 bases, with 18 bases sitting between them. There are 16 residues in the CDR3.

This clone was observed a single time. The chain employs TRBV5-1 and TRBJ2-1, with D unclear. Germline CDR1 and CDR2: SGHRS and YFSETQ. CDR3 length: 14 residues. With 0 bases removed from V and 3 bases from J, the gap between germline ends came to 7 bases. CDR3 sequence: CASSLENSYNEQFF. Written as DNA, the CDR3 is TGCGCCAGCAGCTTGGAGAACAGCTACAATGAGCAGTTCTTC.

The rearrangement uses TRBV11-2 and TRBJ2-2; 9 positions agree with TRBD2. This CDR3 spans 15 amino acids. V shed 5 bases, J shed 6 bases, and the junction held 7 bases outside the gene matches. From germline, CDR1 is SGHAT and CDR2 FQNNGV. The CDR3 DNA follows: TGTGCCAGCAGCCCCTTAGCGGGAGTGGCCGGGGAGCTGTTTTTT. Translating gives CASSPLAGVAGELFF. The full variable domain, its missing parts supplied by reference TRBV11-2 and TRBJ2-2, is EAGVAQSPRYKIIEKRQSVAFWCNPISGHATLYWYQQILGQGPKLLIQFQNNGVVDDSQLPKDRFSAERLKGVDSTLKIQPAKLEDSAVYLCASSPLAGVAGELFFGEGSRLTVL.

The chain combines TRBV28 with TRBJ1-2; 9 nucleotides agree with TRBD1. Per germline, CDR1 MDHEN and CDR2 SYDVKM. After removal of 6 bases from V and 8 bases from J, the junction contained 22 bases not matched to a gene. The CDR3 extends over 18 amino acids. CDR3 DNA sequence: TGTGCCAGCAGCAGCATTACGGGACAGGGAAGACTATATGGAGGCTACACCTTC. The encoded protein is CASSSITGQGRLYGGYTF.

The rearrangement uses TRBV4-3 and TRBJ1-2; tentative D call: TRBD1 (6 bases). There are 15 residues in the CDR3. Trimming pared 3 bases from V and 1 base from J, leaving 12 bases between. Per germline, CDR1 LGHNA and CDR2 YSLEER. CDR3 sequence: CASSQDDRSNYGYTF. The CDR3 DNA is TGCGCCAGCAGCCAGGACGACAGGAGTAACTATGGCTACACCTTC.

This clone was observed a few times. The gene calls are TRBV18 and TRBJ2-7, with D maybe TRBD1 (6 bases). Trimming shortened V by 4 bases and J by 5 bases, and 18 bases separated the two germline ends. This CDR3 is 15 amino acids long. CDR1 and CDR2 (germline): KGHSH, LQKENI. This chain's CDR3 is CASSLQGFMWDEQYF. CDR3 bases: TGTGCCAGCTCACTTCAGGGGTTCATGTGGGACGAGCAGTACTTC.